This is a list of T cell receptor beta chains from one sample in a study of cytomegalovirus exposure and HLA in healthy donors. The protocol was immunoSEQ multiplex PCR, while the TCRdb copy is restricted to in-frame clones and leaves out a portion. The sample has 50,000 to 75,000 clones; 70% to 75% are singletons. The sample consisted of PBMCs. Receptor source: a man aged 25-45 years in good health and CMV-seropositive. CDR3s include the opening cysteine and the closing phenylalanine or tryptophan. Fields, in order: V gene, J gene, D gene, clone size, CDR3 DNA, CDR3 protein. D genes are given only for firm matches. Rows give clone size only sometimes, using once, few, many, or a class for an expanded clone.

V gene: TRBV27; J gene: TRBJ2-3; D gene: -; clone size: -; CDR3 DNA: TGTGCCAGCAGTTTAATGAGCCACAGCACAGATACGCAGTATTTT; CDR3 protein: CASSLMSHSTDTQYF
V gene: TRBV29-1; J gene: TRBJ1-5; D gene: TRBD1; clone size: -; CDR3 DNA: TGCAGCGTTGGGGGACAGGGGGCTGGACAGCCCCAGCATTTT; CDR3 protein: CSVGGQGAGQPQHF
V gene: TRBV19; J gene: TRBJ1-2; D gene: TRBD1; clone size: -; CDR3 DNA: TGTGCCAGTAATCCCGGGACAGTCTATGGCTACACCTTC; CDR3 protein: CASNPGTVYGYTF
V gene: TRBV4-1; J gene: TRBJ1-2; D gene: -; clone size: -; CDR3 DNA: TGCGCCAGCAGCCAGGGGCAGGCCAACTATGGCTACACCTTC; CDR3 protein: CASSQGQANYGYTF
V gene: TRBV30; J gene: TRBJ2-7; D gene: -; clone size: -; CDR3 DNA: TGTGCCTGGAGTGGCCTCGCCGGGAAGTCCTACGAGCAGTACTTC; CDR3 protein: CAWSGLAGKSYEQYF
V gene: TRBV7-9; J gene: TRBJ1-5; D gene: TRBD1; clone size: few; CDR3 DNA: TGTGCCAGCAGCAAGGCCGGGACAGGGGGGAATCAGCCCCAGCATTTT; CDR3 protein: CASSKAGTGGNQPQHF
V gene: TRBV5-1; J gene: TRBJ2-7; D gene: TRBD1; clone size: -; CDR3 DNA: TGCGCCAGCAGCTTGAGGCCGGGACAGGGGGCCTCCTACGAGCAGTACTTC; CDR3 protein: CASSLRPGQGASYEQYF
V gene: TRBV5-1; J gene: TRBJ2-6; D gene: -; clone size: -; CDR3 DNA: TGCGCCAGCAGTCCAGGGACATTGAGCTCTGGGGCCAACGTCCTGACTTTC; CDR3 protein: CASSPGTLSSGANVLTF
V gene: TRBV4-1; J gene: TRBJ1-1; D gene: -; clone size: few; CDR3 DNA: TGCGCCAGCAGCCAATTATCCACTGAAGCTTTCTTT; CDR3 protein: CASSQLSTEAFF
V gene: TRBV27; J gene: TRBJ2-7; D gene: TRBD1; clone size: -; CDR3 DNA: TGTGCCAGCAGTCCAGGACAGGGGGCGGGCGAGCAGTACTTC; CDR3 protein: CASSPGQGAGEQYF
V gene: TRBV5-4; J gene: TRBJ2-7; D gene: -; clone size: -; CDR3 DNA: TGTGCCAGCAGCTTGGAACCAGGGTCCCACGAGCAGTACTTC; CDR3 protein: CASSLEPGSHEQYF
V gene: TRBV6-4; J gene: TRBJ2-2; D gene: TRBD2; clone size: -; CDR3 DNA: TGTGCCAGCAGTGACTCAGCGGGGGGGCCCGGGGAGCTGTTTTTT; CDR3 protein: CASSDSAGGPGELFF
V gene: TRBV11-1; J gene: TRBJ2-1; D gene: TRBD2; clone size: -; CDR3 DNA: TGTGCCAGCAGCTTCCTAGCGGGGGAACCCTACAATGAGCAGTTCTTC; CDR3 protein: CASSFLAGEPYNEQFF
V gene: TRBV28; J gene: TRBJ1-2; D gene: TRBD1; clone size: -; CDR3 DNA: TGTGCCAGCAGTTTAGTCCCAGGGACAGGGGTCGGCTACACCTTC; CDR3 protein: CASSLVPGTGVGYTF
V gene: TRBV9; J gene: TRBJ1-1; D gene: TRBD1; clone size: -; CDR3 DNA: TGTGCCAGCAGCGCCTACGGGGGACAGGCCCCGAACACTGAAGCTTTCTTT; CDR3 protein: CASSAYGGQAPNTEAFF
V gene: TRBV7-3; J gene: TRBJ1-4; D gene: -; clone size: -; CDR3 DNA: TGTGCCAGCAGCTCCAACTCAGCGTTGACCCACCACGACCCCAATGAAAAACTGTTTTTT; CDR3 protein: CASSSNSALTHHDPNEKLFF
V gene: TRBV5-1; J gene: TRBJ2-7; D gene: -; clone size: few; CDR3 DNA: TGCGCCAGCGCGGGGCAGGGACCGAGTGAGCAGTACTTC; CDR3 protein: CASAGQGPSEQYF
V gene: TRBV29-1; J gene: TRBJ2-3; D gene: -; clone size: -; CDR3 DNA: TGCAGCGTACGACTTGCGGGGGCTAGCACAGATACGCAGTATTTT; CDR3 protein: CSVRLAGASTDTQYF
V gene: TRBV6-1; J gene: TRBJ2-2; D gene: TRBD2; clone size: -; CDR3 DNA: TGTGCCAGCAGTCGCTTGAGCGGGGGGACCGGGGAGCTGTTTTTT; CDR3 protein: CASSRLSGGTGELFF
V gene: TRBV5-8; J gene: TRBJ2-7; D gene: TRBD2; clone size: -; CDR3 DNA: TGTGCCAGCAGCTCCCGGGGGGGGTTGTTATACGAGCAGTACTTC; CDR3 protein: CASSSRGGLLYEQYF
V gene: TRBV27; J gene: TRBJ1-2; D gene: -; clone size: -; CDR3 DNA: TGTGCCAGCAGTCTAAAGCCGGGACTACAAGATGGCTACACCTTC; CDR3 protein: CASSLKPGLQDGYTF
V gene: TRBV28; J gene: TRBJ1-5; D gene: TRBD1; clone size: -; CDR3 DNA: TGTGCCAGCAGCCCCGGGACAGGGTATCAGCCCCAGCATTTT; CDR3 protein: CASSPGTGYQPQHF
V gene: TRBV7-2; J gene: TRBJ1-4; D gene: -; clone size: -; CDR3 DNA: TGTGCCAGCAGCTCTTACAGGGAGGGGGAAAAACTGTTTTTT; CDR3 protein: CASSSYREGEKLFF
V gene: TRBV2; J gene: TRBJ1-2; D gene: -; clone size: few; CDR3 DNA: TGTGCCAGCAGCCCGGGGGAGGGTCCCTATGGCTACACCTTC; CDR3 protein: CASSPGEGPYGYTF
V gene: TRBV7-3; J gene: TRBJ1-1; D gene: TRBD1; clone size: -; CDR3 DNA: TGTGCCAGCAGCCCGACAGGGCGCACTGAAGCTTTCTTT; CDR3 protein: CASSPTGRTEAFF
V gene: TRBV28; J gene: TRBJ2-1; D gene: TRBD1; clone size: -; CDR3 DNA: TGTGCCAGCAGTTCCTGGACAGGCCCCATCAACAATGAGCAGTTCTTC; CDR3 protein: CASSSWTGPINNEQFF
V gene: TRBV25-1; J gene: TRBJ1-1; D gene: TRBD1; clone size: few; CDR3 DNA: TGTGCCAGCAGCGTACAGGGGGCGAGGACCACTGAAGCTTTCTTT; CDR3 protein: CASSVQGARTTEAFF
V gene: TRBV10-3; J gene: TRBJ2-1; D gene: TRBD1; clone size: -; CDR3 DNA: TGTGCCATCAGTGAGGGCAGGGGGTACAATGAGCAGTTCTTC; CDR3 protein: CAISEGRGYNEQFF
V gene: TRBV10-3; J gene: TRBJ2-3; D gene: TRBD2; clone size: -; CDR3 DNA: TGTGCCATCATTCGCGGACTAGGGGAGACGACGCAGTATTTT; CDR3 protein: CAIIRGLGETTQYF
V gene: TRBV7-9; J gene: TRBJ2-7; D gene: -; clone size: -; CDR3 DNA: TGTGCCAGCAGCCCCCCTCAGCGCTACGAGCAGTACTTC; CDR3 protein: CASSPPQRYEQYF
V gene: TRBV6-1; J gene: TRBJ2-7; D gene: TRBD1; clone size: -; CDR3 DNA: TGTGCCAGCAATCTCAGGGACAGGGACGAGCAGTACTTC; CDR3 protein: CASNLRDRDEQYF
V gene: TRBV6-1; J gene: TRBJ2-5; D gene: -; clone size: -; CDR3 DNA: TGTGCCAGCAGGCGGACAAATCAAGAGACCCAGTACTTC; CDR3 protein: CASRRTNQETQYF
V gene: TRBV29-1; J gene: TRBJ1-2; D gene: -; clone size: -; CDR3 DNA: TGCAGCGTTGAAGAACCCCACCAGGGGCAGAGAGATTATGGCTACCCCTTC; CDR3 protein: CSVEEPHQGQRDYGYPF
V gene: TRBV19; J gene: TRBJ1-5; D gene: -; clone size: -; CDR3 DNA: TGTGCCAGTAGGAGTGGGGGCCTTTTTCGGAAGCCCCAGCATTTT; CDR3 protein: CASRSGGLFRKPQHF
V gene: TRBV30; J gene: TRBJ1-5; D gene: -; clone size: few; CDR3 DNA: TGTGCCTGGAGTTCGACAGTACGCAATCAGCCCCAGCATTTT; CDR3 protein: CAWSSTVRNQPQHF
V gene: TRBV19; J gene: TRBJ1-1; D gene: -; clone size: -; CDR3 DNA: TGTGCCAGTAAAGGAATTGGTGGAGTGAGCTCTGAAGCTTTCTTT; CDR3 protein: CASKGIGGVSSEAFF
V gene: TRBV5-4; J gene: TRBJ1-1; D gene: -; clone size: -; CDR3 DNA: TGTGCCAGCAGTTACGGGACATTGGACACTGAAGCTTTCTTT; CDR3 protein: CASSYGTLDTEAFF
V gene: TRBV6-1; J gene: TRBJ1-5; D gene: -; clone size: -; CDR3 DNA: TGTGCCAGCAGTGCGACGGGTTGGAATCAGCCCCAGCATTTT; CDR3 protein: CASSATGWNQPQHF
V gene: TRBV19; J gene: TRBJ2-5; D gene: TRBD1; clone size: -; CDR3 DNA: TGTGCCAGTTCTTCTCGTGGCCGGGACAGACAAGAGACCCAGTACTTC; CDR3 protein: CASSSRGRDRQETQYF
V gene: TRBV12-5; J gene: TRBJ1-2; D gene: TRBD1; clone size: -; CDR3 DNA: TGTGCTAGTGGTCAGGGGGACCGGTATGGCTACACCTTC; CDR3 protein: CASGQGDRYGYTF
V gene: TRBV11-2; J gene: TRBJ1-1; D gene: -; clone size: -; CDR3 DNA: TGTGCCGGCAGCTTAGGGGGGCACCTTGAAGCTTTCTTT; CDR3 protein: CAGSLGGHLEAFF
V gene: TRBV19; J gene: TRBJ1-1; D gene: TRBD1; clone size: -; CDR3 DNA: TGTGCCAGTAGTAGACAGGGGTCCAACACTGAAGCTTTCTTT; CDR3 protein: CASSRQGSNTEAFF
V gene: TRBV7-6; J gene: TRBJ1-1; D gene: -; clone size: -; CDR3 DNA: TGTGCCAGCAGCTTGGGCAGGGCGGTGAACACTGAAGCTTTCTTT; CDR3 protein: CASSLGRAVNTEAFF
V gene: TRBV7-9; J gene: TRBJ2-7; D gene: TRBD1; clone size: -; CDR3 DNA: TGTGCCAGCTCCAGACAGGGATGGGAGCAGTACTTC; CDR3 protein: CASSRQGWEQYF
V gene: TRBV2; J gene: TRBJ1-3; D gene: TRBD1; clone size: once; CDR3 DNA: TGTGCCAGCAGTCGACAGGGCTCTGGAAACACCATATATTTT; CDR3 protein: CASSRQGSGNTIYF
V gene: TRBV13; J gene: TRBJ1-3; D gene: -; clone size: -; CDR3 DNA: TGTGCCAGCAGGCTTACAGGGATCCGCGGAAACACCATATATTTT; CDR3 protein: CASRLTGIRGNTIYF
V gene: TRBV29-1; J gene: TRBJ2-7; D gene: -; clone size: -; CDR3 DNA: TGCAGCGCGGGAGGACAGGGTAGCGAGCAGTACTTC; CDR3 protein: CSAGGQGSEQYF
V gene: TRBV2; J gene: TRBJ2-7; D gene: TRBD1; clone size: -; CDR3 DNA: TGTGCCACCGTCGGACAGGGGGTCTTCTACGAGCAGTACTTC; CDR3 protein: CATVGQGVFYEQYF
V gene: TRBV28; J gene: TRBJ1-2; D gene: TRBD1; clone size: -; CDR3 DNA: TGTGCCAGCAGCCGACAGGGAGAAAACTATGGCTACACCTTC; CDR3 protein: CASSRQGENYGYTF
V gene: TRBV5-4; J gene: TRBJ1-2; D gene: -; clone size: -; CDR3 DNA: TGTGCCAGCAGCTTGGAGAGGAGAATTAACTATGGCTACACCTTC; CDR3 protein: CASSLERRINYGYTF
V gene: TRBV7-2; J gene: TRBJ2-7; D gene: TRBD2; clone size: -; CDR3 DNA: TGTGCCAGCAGCTCGAGAGCGGGGGTCGACGAGCAGTACTTC; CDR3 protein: CASSSRAGVDEQYF
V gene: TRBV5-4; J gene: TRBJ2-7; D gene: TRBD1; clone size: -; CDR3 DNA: TGTGCCAGCAGCATAGGGACAGGGCTTCGTCCCATGGCCTACGAGCAGTACTTC; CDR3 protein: CASSIGTGLRPMAYEQYF